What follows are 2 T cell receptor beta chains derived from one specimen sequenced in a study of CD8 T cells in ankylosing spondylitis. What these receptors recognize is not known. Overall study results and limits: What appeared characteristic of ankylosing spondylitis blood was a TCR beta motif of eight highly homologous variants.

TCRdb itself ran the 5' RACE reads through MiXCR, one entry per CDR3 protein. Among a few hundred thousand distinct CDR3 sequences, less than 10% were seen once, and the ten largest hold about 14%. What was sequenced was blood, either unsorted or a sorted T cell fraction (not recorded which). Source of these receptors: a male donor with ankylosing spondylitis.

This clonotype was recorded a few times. The CDR3 DNA reads as TGTGCCAGCAGCCACGGCGGCCCCTACGAGCAGTACTTC. Translating gives CASSHGGPYEQYF. This sequence joins TRBV3-1 and TRBJ2-7; D gene ambiguous. CDR3 length equals 13 residues. Trimming took off 3 bases at V and 2 bases at J, with 8 bases between the two ends. Germline V lookup: CDR1 LGHDT, CDR2 YNNKEL (reference sequence).

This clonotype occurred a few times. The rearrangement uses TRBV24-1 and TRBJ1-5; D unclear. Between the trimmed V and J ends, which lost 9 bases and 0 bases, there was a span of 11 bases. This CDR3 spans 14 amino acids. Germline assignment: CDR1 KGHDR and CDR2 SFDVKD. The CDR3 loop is CATAGPNSNQPQHF. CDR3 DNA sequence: TGTGCCACCGCAGGTCCGAATAGCAATCAGCCCCAGCATTTT.